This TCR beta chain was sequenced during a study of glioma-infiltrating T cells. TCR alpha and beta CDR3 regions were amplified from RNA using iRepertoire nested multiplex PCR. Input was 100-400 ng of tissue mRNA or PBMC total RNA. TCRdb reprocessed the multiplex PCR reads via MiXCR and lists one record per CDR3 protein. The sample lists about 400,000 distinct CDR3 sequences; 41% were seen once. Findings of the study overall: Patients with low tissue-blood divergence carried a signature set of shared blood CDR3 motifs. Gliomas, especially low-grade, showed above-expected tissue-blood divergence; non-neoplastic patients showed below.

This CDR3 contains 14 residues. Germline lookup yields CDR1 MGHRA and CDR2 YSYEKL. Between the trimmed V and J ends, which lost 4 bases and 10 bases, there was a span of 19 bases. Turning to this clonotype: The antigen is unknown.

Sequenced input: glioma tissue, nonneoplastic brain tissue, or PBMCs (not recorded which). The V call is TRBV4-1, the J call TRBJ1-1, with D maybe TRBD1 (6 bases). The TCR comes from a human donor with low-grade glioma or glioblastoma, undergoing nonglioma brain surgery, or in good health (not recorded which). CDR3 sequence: CASSRMVITGTAFF. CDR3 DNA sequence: TGCGCCAGCAGCCGCATGGTAATCACAGGGACAGCTTTCTTT.